The TCR beta chain described here comes from a study of blood T cell repertoires in COVID-19. Original processing methods: Reference gene primer amplification in the assay estimated nucleated cell counts. The table came from immunoSEQ multiplex PCR; TCRdb's copy has only in-frame clones and leaves some out. The DNA gave D and trimming, while V, J and clone size come from that table. This sample has more than 85,000 clones, with around three quarters found just once. The CDR3 totals 16 residues. Germline V gene data show CDR1 as SGHVS and CDR2 as FQNEAQ. Between the trimmed V and J ends, which lost 1 base and 0 bases, there was a span of 10 bases.

The chain has TRBV7-8 and TRBJ1-5; D not resolved. Input material: peripheral blood. This receptor was taken from a human donor in a cohort sampled during active or convalescent COVID-19. CDR3 region: CASSLVSGYSNQPQHF. DNA for the CDR3: TGTGCCAGCAGCTTAGTTTCAGGTTATAGCAATCAGCCCCAGCATTTT.